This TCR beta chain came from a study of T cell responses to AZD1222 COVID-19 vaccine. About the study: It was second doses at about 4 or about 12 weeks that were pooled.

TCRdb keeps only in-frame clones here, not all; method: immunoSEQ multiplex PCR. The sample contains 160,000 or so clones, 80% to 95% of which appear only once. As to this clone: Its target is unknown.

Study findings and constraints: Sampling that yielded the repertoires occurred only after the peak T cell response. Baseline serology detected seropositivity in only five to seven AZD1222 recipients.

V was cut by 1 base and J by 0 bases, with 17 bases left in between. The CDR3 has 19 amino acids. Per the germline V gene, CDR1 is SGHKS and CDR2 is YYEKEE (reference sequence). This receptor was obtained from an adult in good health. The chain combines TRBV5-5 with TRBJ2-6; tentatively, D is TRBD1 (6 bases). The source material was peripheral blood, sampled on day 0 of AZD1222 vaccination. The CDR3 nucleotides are TGTGCCAGCAGCTTGAGTCTGGACAGCGCGATCTCTGGGGCCAACGTCCTGACTTTC. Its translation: CASSLSLDSAISGANVLTF.